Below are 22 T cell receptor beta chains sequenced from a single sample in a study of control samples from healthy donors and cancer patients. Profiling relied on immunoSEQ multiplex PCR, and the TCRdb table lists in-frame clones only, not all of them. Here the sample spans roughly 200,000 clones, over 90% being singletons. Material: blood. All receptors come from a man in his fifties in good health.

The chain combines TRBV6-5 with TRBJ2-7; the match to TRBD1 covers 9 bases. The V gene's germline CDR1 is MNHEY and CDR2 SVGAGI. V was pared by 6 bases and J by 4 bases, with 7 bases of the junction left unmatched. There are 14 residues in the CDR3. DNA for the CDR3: TGTGCCAGCAGCACCCGGGACAGGGTGTACGAGCAGTACGTC. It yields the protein CASSTRDRVYEQYV.

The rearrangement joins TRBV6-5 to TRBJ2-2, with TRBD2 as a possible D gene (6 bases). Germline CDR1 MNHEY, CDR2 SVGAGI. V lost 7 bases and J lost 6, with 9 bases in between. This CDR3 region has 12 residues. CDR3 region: CASTREPGELFF. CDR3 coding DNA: TGTGCCAGCACTCGGGAGCCCGGGGAGCTGTTTTTT.

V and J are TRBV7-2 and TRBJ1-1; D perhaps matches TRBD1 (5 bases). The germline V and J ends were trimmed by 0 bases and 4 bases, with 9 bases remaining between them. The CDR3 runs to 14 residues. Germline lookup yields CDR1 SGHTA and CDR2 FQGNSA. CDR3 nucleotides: TGTGCCAGCAGCTTAGCGCCCGGGGGCACTGAAGCTTTCTTT. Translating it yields CASSLAPGGTEAFF.

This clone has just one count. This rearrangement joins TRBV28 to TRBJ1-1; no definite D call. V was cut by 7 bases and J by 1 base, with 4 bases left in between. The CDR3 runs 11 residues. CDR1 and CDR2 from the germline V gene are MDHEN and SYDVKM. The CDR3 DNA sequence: TGTGCCAGCAACGCGAACACTGAAGCTTTCTTT. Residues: CASNANTEAFF.

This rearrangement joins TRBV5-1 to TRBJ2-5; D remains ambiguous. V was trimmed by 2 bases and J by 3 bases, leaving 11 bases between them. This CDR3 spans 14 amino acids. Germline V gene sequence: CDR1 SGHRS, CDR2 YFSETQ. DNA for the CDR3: TGCGCCAGCAGCTTATTAGGGCCCAAAGAGACCCAGTACTTC. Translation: CASSLLGPKETQYF.

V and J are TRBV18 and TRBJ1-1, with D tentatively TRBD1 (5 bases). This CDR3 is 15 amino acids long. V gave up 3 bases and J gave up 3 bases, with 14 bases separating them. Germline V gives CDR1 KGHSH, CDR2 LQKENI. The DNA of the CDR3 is TGTGCCAGCTCACCGGCTGGGGCCGGGTACACTGAAGCTTTCTTT. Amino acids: CASSPAGAGYTEAFF.

CDR3 in amino acids: CASSLAMDRGTEAFF. The CDR3 region has the DNA TGCGCCAGCAGCTTGGCCATGGACAGGGGCACTGAAGCTTTCTTT. The chain has TRBV5-1 and TRBJ1-1, with 9 bases fitting TRBD1. V lost 0 bases, J lost 4 bases, and 4 bases stayed unmatched. The CDR3 is 15 residues long. Germline V gene lookup returns CDR1 SGHRS and CDR2 YFSETQ.

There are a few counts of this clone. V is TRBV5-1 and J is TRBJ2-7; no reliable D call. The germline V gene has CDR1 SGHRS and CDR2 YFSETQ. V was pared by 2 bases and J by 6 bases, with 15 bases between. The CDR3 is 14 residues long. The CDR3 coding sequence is TGCGCCAGCAGCTTATCCGGAAATGCTCGCGAGCAGTACTTC. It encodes CASSLSGNAREQYF.

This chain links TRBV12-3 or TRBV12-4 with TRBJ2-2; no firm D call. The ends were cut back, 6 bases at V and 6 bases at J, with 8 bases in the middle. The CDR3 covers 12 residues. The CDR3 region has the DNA TGTGCCAGCAGGGCGTTATCCGGGGAGCTGTTTTTT. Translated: CASRALSGELFF.

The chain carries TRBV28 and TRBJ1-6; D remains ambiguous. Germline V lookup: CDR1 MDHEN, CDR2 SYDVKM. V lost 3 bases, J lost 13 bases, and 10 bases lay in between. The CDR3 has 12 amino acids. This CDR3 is CASSFKGTPLHF. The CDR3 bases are TGTGCCAGCAGTTTCAAGGGAACGCCCCTCCACTTT.

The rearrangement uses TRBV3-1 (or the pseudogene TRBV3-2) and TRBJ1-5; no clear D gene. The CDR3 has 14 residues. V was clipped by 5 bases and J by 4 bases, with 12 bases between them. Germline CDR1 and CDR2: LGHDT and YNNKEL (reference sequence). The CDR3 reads CASSEGGGNQPQHF. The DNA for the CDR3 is TGTGCCAGCAGCGAGGGCGGAGGTAATCAGCCCCAGCATTTT.

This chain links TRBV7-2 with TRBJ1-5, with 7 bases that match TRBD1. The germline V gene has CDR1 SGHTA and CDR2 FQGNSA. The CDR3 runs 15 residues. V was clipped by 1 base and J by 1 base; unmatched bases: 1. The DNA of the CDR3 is TGTGCCAGCAGCTTAGTACAGGGGAGCAATCAGCCCCAGCATTTT. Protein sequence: CASSLVQGSNQPQHF.

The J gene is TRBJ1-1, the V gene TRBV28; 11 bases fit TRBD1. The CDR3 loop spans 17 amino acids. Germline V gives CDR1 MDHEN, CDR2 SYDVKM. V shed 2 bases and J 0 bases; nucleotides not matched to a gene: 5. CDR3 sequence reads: CASSLGQGAFVNTEAFF. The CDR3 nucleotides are TGTGCCAGCAGTTTAGGACAGGGGGCTTTTGTGAACACTGAAGCTTTCTTT. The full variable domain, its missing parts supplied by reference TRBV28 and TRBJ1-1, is DVKVTQSSRYLVKRTGEKVFLECVQDMDHENMFWYRQDPGLGLRLIYFSYDVKMKEKGDIPEGYSVSREKKERFSLILESASTNQTSMYLCASSLGQGAFVNTEAFFGQGTRLTVV.

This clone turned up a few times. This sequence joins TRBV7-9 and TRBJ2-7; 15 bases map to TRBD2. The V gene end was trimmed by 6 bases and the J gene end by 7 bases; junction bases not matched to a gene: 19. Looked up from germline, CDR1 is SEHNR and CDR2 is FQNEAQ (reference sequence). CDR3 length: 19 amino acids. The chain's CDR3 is CASRPPSGLAGGLNGEQYF. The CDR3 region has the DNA TGTGCCAGCAGGCCCCCCTCCGGACTAGCGGGGGGGCTAAATGGGGAGCAGTACTTC.

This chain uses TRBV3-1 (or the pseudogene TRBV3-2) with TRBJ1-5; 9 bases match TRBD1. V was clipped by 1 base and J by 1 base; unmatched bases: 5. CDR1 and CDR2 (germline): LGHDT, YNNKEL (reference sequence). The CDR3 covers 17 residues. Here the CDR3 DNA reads TGTGCCAGCAGCCAAGGACAGGGGGATGGCAGCAATCAGCCCCAGCATTTT. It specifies CASSQGQGDGSNQPQHF.

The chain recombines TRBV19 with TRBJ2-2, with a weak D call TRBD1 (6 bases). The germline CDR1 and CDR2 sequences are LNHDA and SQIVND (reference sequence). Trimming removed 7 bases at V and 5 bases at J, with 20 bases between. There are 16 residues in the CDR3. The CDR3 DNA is TGTGCCAGTAATACACTCTACGGACAGTTAACCGGGGAGCTGTTTTTT. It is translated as CASNTLYGQLTGELFF.

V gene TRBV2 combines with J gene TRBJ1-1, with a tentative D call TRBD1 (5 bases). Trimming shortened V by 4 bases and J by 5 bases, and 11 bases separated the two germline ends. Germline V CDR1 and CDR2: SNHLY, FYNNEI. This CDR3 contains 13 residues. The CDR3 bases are TGTGCCAGCAGTGCCCGGGGGTGGACTGAAGCTTTCTTT. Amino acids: CASSARGWTEAFF.

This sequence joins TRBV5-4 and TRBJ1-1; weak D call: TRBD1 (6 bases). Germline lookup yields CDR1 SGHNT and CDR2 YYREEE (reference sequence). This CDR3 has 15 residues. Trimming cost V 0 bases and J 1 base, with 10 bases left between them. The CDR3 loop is CASSLAARGNTEAFF. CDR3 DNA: TGTGCCAGCAGCTTGGCGGCCAGGGGGAACACTGAAGCTTTCTTT.

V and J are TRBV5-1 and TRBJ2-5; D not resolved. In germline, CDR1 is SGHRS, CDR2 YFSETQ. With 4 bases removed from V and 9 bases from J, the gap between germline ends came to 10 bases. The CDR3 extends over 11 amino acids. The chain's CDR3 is CASSPGGAQYF. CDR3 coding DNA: TGCGCCAGCAGCCCCGGTGGGGCCCAGTACTTC.

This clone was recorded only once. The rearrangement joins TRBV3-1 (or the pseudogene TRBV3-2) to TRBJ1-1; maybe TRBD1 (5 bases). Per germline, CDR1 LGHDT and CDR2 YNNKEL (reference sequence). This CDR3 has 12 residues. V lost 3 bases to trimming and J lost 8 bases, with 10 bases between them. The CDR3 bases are TGTGCCAGCAGCCATCCCAGGGAAGAAGCTTTCTTT. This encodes CASSHPREEAFF.

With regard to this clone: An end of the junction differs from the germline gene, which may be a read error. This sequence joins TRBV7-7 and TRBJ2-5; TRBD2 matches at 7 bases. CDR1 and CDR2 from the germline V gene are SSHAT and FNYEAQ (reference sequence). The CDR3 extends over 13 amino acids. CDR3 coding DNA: TGTGCTAGCAGCTTGGGACTACGGGAGACCCAGTACTTC. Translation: CASSLGLRETQYF.

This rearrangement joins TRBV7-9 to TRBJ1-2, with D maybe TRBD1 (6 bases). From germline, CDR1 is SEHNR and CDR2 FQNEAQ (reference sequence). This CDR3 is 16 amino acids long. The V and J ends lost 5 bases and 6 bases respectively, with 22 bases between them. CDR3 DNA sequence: TGTGCCAGCAGCCCTGGAGGGGGACGTCCAATAAATGGCTACACCTTC. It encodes CASSPGGGRPINGYTF.